This entry is about one TCR beta chain. Which antigen it targets is not known. This clone may be a read error of a much larger clone one base away. The library was produced with RT-PCR. The data were produced on an Illumina MiSeq. In-frame beta chains were kept once TCRdb had trimmed the public reads at Q25 with fastp and called clones with MiXCR. A single entry per CDR3 protein holds the most common genes and DNA from its merged rows. The sample has fewer than 800,000 distinct CDR3 sequences on record, more than 13% of them singletons. The top ten hold around 3.3% of the sample. This sample was taken from a study (dated by TCRdb to about 2016). Looking up the germline V gene yields CDR1 MGHRA and CDR2 YSYEKL. Trimming removed 3 bases from V and 8 bases from J; the gene matches leave 6 bases unexplained. Inclusive of the bounding cysteine and phenylalanine, the CDR3 is 13 residues long. The kept DNA is CDR3 alone, 39 bases in frame from the first base.

The chain joins TRBV4-1 to TRBJ2-7, and TRBD1 aligns with 8 junction nucleotides. The sequence came from a female donor in good health, serving as a healthy control. Sequencing input: memory CD4+ T cells from blood. The sequenced DNA is TGCGCCAGCAGCCAGACAGGGGCGTACAAGCAGTACTTC. It encodes CASSQTGAYKQYF.